This passage covers 14 T cell receptor beta chains from one sample sequenced in a study of blood T cell repertoires in COVID-19. Produced via immunoSEQ multiplex PCR; TCRdb's table is partial and in-frame only. In the table there are 85,000 to 130,000 clones, 84% of which are singletons. The sequenced sample consisted of peripheral blood. The receptors were gathered from a man between 60 and 70 years old with acute or convalescent COVID-19.

This clone was counted a single time. The chain recombines TRBV5-1 with TRBJ1-1, with D tentatively TRBD1 (5 bases). Deletions cut 4 bases from V and 3 bases from J, with 13 bases between. The CDR3 length is 14 residues. Per germline, CDR1 SGHRS and CDR2 YFSETQ. The CDR3 reads CASSLLQGYTEAFF. The CDR3 DNA follows: TGCGCCAGCAGCCTTCTCCAGGGATACACTGAAGCTTTCTTT.

This chain uses TRBV6-6 with TRBJ2-5; D possibly corresponds to TRBD2 (5 bases). The germline V and J ends were trimmed by 0 bases and 5 bases, with 7 bases remaining between them. This CDR3 is built from 13 residues. Germline CDR1 reads MNHNY; CDR2 reads SVGAGI (reference sequence). CDR3 bases: TGTGCCAGCAGTTACTCGACGGGGGAGACCCAGTACTTC. This encodes CASSYSTGETQYF.

The J gene is TRBJ1-2, the V gene TRBV29-1, with D tentatively TRBD1 (6 bases). V was clipped by 6 bases and J by 7 bases, with 27 bases between them. The CDR3 spans 16 residues. Germline V CDR1 and CDR2: SQVTM, ANQGSEA. CDR3 bases: TGCAGCGTCCCTCCTAGCGGATATCCAGGGGTCGGTGGCTACACCTTC. The encoded protein is CSVPPSGYPGVGGYTF.

V is TRBV24-1 and J is TRBJ2-3; 9 nucleotides match TRBD2. The junction had 11 bases not matched to a gene; V was cut back by 0 bases and J by 8 bases. The CDR3 consists of 17 residues. Germline V gene data show CDR1 as KGHDR and CDR2 as SFDVKD. The CDR3, as DNA: TGTGCCACCAGTGATTTGAGGCTAGCGGGACGTGCCGGTACGCAGTATTTT. It is translated as CATSDLRLAGRAGTQYF.

The rearrangement uses TRBV6-2 or TRBV6-3 and TRBJ2-4, with 7 bases aligning to TRBD2. The CDR3 has 20 amino acids. The V gene's germline CDR1 is MNHEY and CDR2 SVGEGT. With 4 bases clipped from V and 5 bases from J, the junction kept 23 bases outside the gene matches. CDR3 coding DNA: TGTGCCAGCAGTTCACCTATCCCCAAACGACTAGCCGGTACGGAAAACATTCAGTACTTC. This gives the protein CASSSPIPKRLAGTENIQYF.

V usage is TRBV18 and J usage is TRBJ2-7; 9 bases are shared with TRBD1. V lost 2 bases to trimming and J lost 4 bases; unmatched junction nucleotides: 9. The CDR3 covers 16 residues. From germline, CDR1 is KGHSH and CDR2 LQKENI. This chain's CDR3 is CASSPAPGQGSYEQYF. The DNA of the CDR3 is TGTGCCAGCTCACCAGCACCGGGACAGGGTTCGTACGAGCAGTACTTC.

J is TRBJ1-4 and V is TRBV6-5; TRBD1 might be the D (6 bases). The CDR3 sequence is 13 residues long. CDR1 is MNHEY, CDR2 SVGAGI, per germline. V was cut by 4 bases and J by 5 bases, with 8 bases left in between. CDR3 residues: CASSSTGNEKLFF. The CDR3 bases are TGTGCCAGCAGTTCCACAGGGAATGAAAAACTGTTTTTT.

V gene TRBV9 combines with J gene TRBJ2-3; 14 bases match TRBD2. CDR1 and CDR2 (germline): SGDLS, YYNGEE. The junction had 5 bases not matched to a gene; V was cut back by 4 bases and J by 4 bases. The CDR3 covers 16 residues. The CDR3 nucleotides read TGTGCCAGCAGCCCTCGACTAGCGGGAGGGTCAGATACGCAGTATTTT. Protein: CASSPRLAGGSDTQYF.

This chain uses TRBV6-2 or TRBV6-3 with TRBJ1-5, with D hard to call. This CDR3 has 17 residues. V was cut by 6 bases and J by 1 base, with 19 bases left in between. Germline loops: CDR1 MNHEY, CDR2 SVGEGT. For the CDR3, the DNA is TGTGCCAGCAGCGGACTGCCCGCCGGGAGAAGCAATCAGCCCCAGCATTTT. Residues: CASSGLPAGRSNQPQHF.

The chain couples TRBV3-1 (or the pseudogene TRBV3-2) to TRBJ1-1; a weak D match, TRBD1 (6 bases). CDR3 length equals 17 residues. Germline V CDR1 and CDR2: LGHDT, YNNKEL (reference sequence). Trimming cost V 2 bases and J 4 bases, with 20 bases left between them. The CDR3 loop reads CASSQNRAGSGLTEAFF. DNA of the CDR3: TGTGCCAGCAGCCAAAACAGGGCGGGTTCGGGTCTCACTGAAGCTTTCTTT.

The chain employs TRBV7-6 and TRBJ1-1; D ambiguous. Deletions cut 5 bases from V and 5 bases from J, with 24 bases between. This CDR3 is 17 amino acids long. CDR1 and CDR2 from the germline V gene are SGHVS and FNYEAQ. The DNA of the CDR3 is TGTGCCAGCAGCCCAGCCGTGGTTTGGGAAGGAGGAACTGAAGCTTTCTTT. Residues: CASSPAVVWEGGTEAFF.

V gene TRBV24-1 combines with J gene TRBJ1-4, with 7 bases matching TRBD1. From germline, CDR1 is KGHDR and CDR2 SFDVKD. The J segment lost 8 bases and the V segment lost 4 bases, leaving 9 bases of the junction unmatched. The CDR3 totals 15 residues. The CDR3 DNA is TGTGCCACCAGTGAGAGACAGGGTGGTGGAGAAAAACTGTTTTTT. Translated, it gives CATSERQGGGEKLFF.

The chain uses TRBV28 and TRBJ2-3, with a possible D match to TRBD1 (5 bases). The CDR3 is 16 residues long. Germline CDR1 MDHEN, CDR2 SYDVKM. Trimming took 7 bases from V and 0 from J, leaving 17 bases between them. Here the CDR3 DNA reads TGTGCCAGCAACGCCCGCGAGGCAGGGAGCACAGATACGCAGTATTTT. It specifies CASNAREAGSTDTQYF.

The CDR3 loop is CASSLVFGGSGRHEQYF. CDR3 DNA: TGTGCCAGCAGTTTAGTTTTTGGCGGGAGCGGTAGGCACGAGCAGTACTTC. The genes are TRBV28 and TRBJ2-7; TRBD2 matches 7 bases. Germline CDR1 and CDR2: MDHEN and SYDVKM. The CDR3 has 17 residues. V lost 2 bases to trimming and J lost 5 bases; unmatched junction nucleotides: 15.